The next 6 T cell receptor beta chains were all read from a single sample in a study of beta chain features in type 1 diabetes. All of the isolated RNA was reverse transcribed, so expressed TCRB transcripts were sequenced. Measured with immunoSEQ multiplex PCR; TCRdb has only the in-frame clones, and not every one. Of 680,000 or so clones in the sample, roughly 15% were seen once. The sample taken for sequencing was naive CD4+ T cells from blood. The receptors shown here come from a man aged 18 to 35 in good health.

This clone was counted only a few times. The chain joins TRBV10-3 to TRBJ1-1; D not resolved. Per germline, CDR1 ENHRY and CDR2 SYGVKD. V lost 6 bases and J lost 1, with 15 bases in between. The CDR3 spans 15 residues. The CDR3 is CAIRRRVTGNTEAFF. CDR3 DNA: TGTGCCATCAGGCGAAGGGTGACGGGGAACACTGAAGCTTTCTTT.

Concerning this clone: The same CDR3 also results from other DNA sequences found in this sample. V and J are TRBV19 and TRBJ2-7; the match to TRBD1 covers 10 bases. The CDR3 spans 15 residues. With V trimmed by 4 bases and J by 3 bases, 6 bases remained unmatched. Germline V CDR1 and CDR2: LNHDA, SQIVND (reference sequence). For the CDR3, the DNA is TGTGCCAGTAGTACCCCCGGGACAGGGGTCTACGAGCAGTACTTC. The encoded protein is CASSTPGTGVYEQYF.

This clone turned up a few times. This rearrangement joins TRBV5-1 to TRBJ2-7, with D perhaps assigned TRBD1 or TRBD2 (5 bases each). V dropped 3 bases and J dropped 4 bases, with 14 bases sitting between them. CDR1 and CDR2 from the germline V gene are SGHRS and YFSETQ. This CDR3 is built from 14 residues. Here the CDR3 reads CASSSGTPNYEQYF. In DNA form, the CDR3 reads TGCGCCAGCAGCTCCGGGACCCCGAATTACGAGCAGTACTTC.

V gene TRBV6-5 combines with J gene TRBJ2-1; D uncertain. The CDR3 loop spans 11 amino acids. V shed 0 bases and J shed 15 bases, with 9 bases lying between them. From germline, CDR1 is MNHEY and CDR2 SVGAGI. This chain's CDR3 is CASSYSGSTFF. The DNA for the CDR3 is TGTGCCAGCAGTTACTCGGGGTCTACGTTCTTC.

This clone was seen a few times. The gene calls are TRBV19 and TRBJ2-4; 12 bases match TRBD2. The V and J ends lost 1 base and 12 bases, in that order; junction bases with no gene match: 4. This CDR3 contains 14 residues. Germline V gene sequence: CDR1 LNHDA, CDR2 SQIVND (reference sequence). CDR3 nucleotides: TGTGCCAGTAGTATAGTTACTAGCGGGGGGCCTCAGTACTTC. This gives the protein CASSIVTSGGPQYF. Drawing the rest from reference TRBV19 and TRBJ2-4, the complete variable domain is DGGITQSPKYLFRKEGQNVTLSCEQNLNHDAMYWYRQDPGQGLRLIYYSQIVNDFQKGDIAEGYSVSREKKESFPLTVTSAQKNPTAFYLCASSIVTSGGPQYFGAGTRLSVL.

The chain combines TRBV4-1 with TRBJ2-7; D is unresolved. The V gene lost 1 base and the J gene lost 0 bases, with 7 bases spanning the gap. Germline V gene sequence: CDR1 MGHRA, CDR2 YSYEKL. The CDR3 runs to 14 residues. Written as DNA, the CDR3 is TGCGCCAGCAGCCAAGGAGGATTCTCCTACGAGCAGTACTTC. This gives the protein CASSQGGFSYEQYF.